The T cell receptor (beta chain) described here comes from a study of blood T cell repertoires in COVID-19. The overall study: The United States, Italy and Spain provided the acute and convalescent COVID-19 samples. The cDNA or gDNA used as material had been derived from T cells, B-cell-depleted T cells, or PBMCs.

Data came from immunoSEQ multiplex PCR; TCRdb stores just in-frame clones and leaves some out. In the table there are 110,000 or so clones, roughly 85% of which are singletons. Germline V gene data show CDR1 as SGHDT and CDR2 as YYEEEE. Trimming at V came to 7 bases and at J to 7 bases, leaving 8 bases not matched to a gene. The CDR3 spans 14 residues. Only one count was recorded for this clone. The specimen sequenced was peripheral blood. This sequence was found in a woman aged 60-75 years with acute or convalescent COVID-19. The gene calls are TRBV5-6 and TRBJ1-6; 7 nucleotides match TRBD1. Here the CDR3 DNA reads TGTGCCAGCCTACCTCAGGGGGTAAATTCACCCCTCCACTTT. It codes for CASLPQGVNSPLHF.